This TCR beta chain stems from a study of T cell repertoires in cytomegalovirus infection. In the study overall: The authors used CMV epitopes that were HLA-C-restricted (recently identified) and HLA-B-restricted (well studied). Study results and limitations: Ex vivo responses were dominated by HLA-C-restricted CMV-specific TCR beta clonotypes. Cumulative frequency (of public TCR beta family members) identified carriers of CMV plus the relevant HLA.

Concerning this clonotype itself: The target antigen is unknown.

The CDR3 contains 12 residues. Per germline, CDR1 SGHTA and CDR2 FQGNSA. Trimming pared 9 bases from V and 4 bases from J, leaving 12 bases between. TCRdb used MiXCR to reprocess the reads, holding one entry per CDR3 protein. The sample includes hundreds of thousands of distinct CDR3 sequences, 33% of them seen just once. The sample in question was cultured PBMCs, obtained from culture after CMV antigen stimulation. This TCR was sampled from a human donor in good health (CMV status not recorded). Some clones in this sample may be carry-over from other donors' samples. The chain carries TRBV7-2 and TRBJ2-5; no firm D call. In DNA form, the CDR3 reads TGTGCCAGTAGGACCCTTGCAGAGACCCAGTACTTC. It specifies CASRTLAETQYF.